This T cell receptor beta chain was captured in a study of blood T cell repertoires in COVID-19. The overall study: From the United States, Italy and Spain came samples of acute and convalescent COVID-19. Nucleic acid was either cDNA or gDNA, and it came from T cells, B-cell-depleted T cells, or PBMCs.

Clinical history as reported by participants underpinned cohort assignment. As handled by the study authors: It was from reference gene primer amplification that nucleated cell counts were estimated. Libraries were prepared by immunoSEQ multiplex PCR; TCRdb keeps only in-frame clonotypes and omits some of them. V and J calls and clone size are given by that table; D and trimming were obtained from the DNA. In the table there are about 280,000 clones, around 90% of which are singletons. The sequenced material came from PBMCs or T cells enriched from blood (not recorded which). The source of this sequence is a woman between 18 and 30 years old with acute COVID-19.

The CDR3 DNA is TGTGCCACCAGCAGAGATCCACACGCACCCACCGGGGAGCTGTTTTTT. The encoded protein is CATSRDPHAPTGELFF. The chain combines TRBV15 with TRBJ2-2; unclear D gene. The CDR3 length is 16 residues. The V end was cut by 0 bases, the J end by 4 bases, with 12 bases between. CDR1 is LNHNV, CDR2 YYDKDF, per germline (reference sequence).